This record covers a single T cell receptor (beta chain). Its antigen remains unknown. Germline V gene lookup returns CDR1 MRHNA and CDR2 SNTAGT. The V gene end was trimmed by 2 bases and the J gene end by 8 bases; junction bases not matched to a gene: 8. CDR3 length equals 15 residues. Using its own MiXCR run on the 5' RACE reads, TCRdb lists one record per CDR3 protein. The data show about 340,000 distinct CDR3 sequences, with around 14% seen just once and about 22% held by the top ten. The record originates from a study of T-cell memory formation after mild COVID-19. General observations from the study: Chiefly within CM and EM were the contracting CD4+ clones; CD8+ ones were within EMRA.

The source is a man aged 18-30 years who had mild COVID-19 (a few samples of this study predate the infection). Cell type and time point are not known. This chain joins TRBV6-4 and TRBJ2-1; 8 bases agree with TRBD2. The sequenced sample was PBMCs or a T cell subset sorted from them (not recorded which). CDR3 residues: CASSDPGGAKDEQFF. The CDR3 DNA sequence: TGTGCCAGCAGTGACCCCGGGGGGGCGAAAGATGAGCAGTTCTTC.